A selection of T cell receptor beta chains follows, all from one sample in a study of a mutant IDH1 vaccine in newly diagnosed glioma. These receptors' antigens are unknown. Sequenced by immunoSEQ multiplex PCR; TCRdb stores in-frame clones only, minus some. The sample consists of fewer than 150,000 clones, about nine tenths of them appearing once. Sequenced material: PBMCs, taken from a glioma patient whose treatment included an IDH1 peptide vaccine. The receptor source for this set is a woman aged 50 to 65 with glioma. CDR3s include the opening cysteine and the closing phenylalanine or tryptophan. D genes are given only for firm matches. Size is stated for part of the rows, as once, few or many counts, or as a class when the clone is expanded.

D gene,V gene,clone size,J gene,CDR3 protein,CDR3 DNA
-,TRBV5-8,-,TRBJ2-7,CASSLGFGEQYF,TGTGCCAGCAGCTTAGGGTTTGGGGAGCAGTACTTC
-,TRBV29-1,-,TRBJ2-3,CSAHGPAGTQYF,TGCAGCGCCCACGGGCCAGCCGGGACGCAGTATTTT
TRBD1,TRBV10-3,-,TRBJ1-1,CAITPGTGETNTEAFF,TGTGCCATCACCCCCGGGACAGGGGAGACGAACACTGAAGCTTTCTTT
-,TRBV21-1,-,TRBJ2-7,CASSKVLLAGGYEQYF,TGTGCCAGCAGCAAGGTTCTACTAGCGGGAGGCTACGAGCAGTACTTC
-,TRBV6-5,once,TRBJ2-1,CASSYSGEQFF,TGTGCCAGCAGTTATAGCGGTGAGCAGTTCTTC
-,TRBV5-1,-,TRBJ2-7,CASSLDGRSYEQYF,TGCGCCAGCAGCTTAGATGGCCGCTCCTACGAGCAGTACTTC
-,TRBV5-6,-,TRBJ1-2,CASSLEPGVSGYTF,TGTGCCAGCAGCTTGGAACCGGGGGTGTCTGGCTACACCTTC
TRBD1,TRBV30,-,TRBJ1-1,CAQGQGLGEAFF,TGTGCACAGGGACAGGGGCTGGGTGAAGCTTTCTTT
TRBD1,TRBV28,-,TRBJ1-2,CASSSAQGLYGYTF,TGTGCCAGCAGTTCCGCACAGGGGCTCTATGGCTACACCTTC
-,TRBV10-3,-,TRBJ2-7,CAISELTYEQYF,TGTGCCATCAGTGAGCTAACCTACGAGCAGTACTTC
-,TRBV2,-,TRBJ2-5,CARRSMYQETQYF,TGTGCCCGCAGATCGATGTACCAAGAGACCCAGTACTTC
-,TRBV5-4,-,TRBJ1-4,CASSPGPGEKLFF,TGTGCCAGCAGCCCCGGACCTGGTGAAAAACTGTTTTTT
-,TRBV11-2,-,TRBJ2-3,CASSLVGDTQYF,TGTGCCAGCAGCTTAGTAGGTGATACGCAGTATTTT
-,TRBV5-1,-,TRBJ2-7,CASSLGTGGFYEQYF,TGCGCCAGCAGCTTGGGGACTGGGGGCTTCTACGAGCAGTACTTC
-,TRBV2,-,TRBJ2-3,CASQPTDTQYF,TGTGCCAGCCAGCCCACAGATACGCAGTATTTT
-,TRBV19,-,TRBJ1-1,CASSIGVGRRMNTEAFF,TGTGCCAGTAGTATAGGAGTAGGGAGAAGGATGAACACTGAAGCTTTCTTT
TRBD2,TRBV7-2,-,TRBJ2-7,CASSHYTGGYEQYF,TGTGCCAGCAGCCACTACACGGGAGGCTACGAGCAGTACTTC
-,TRBV2,-,TRBJ1-1,CATRWTEAFF,TGTGCCACCCGGTGGACTGAAGCTTTCTTT
-,TRBV18,few,TRBJ1-5,CASSPVDPGWGYDNQPQHF,TGTGCCAGCTCCCCAGTCGACCCGGGGTGGGGGTATGACAATCAGCCCCAGCATTTT
-,TRBV6-5,-,TRBJ1-2,CASSYSKGGPNYGYTF,TGTGCCAGCAGTTACTCGAAGGGGGGGCCCAACTATGGCTACACCTTC
TRBD2,TRBV29-1,-,TRBJ2-3,CSVSRTSGSTDTQYF,TGCAGCGTTTCACGGACTAGCGGGAGCACAGATACGCAGTATTTT
-,TRBV19,few,TRBJ1-5,CASSIRRNQPQHF,TGTGCCAGTAGTATTAGGCGCAATCAGCCCCAGCATTTT
-,TRBV20-1,-,TRBJ2-7,CSALMYEQYF,TGCAGTGCCCTAATGTACGAGCAGTACTTC
TRBD2,TRBV4-1,-,TRBJ2-7,CASSQEGRERYEQYF,TGCGCCAGCAGCCAAGAAGGGCGGGAGCGCTACGAGCAGTACTTC
TRBD1,TRBV7-9,-,TRBJ2-5,CASSPRRTGRETQYF,TGTGCCAGCAGCCCCAGGAGGACAGGGCGAGAGACCCAGTACTTC
TRBD2,TRBV4-2,few,TRBJ2-2,CASSPLGAGGTTGELFF,TGTGCCAGCAGCCCTCTAGGAGCGGGAGGGACCACCGGGGAGCTGTTTTTT
TRBD1,TRBV5-6,-,TRBJ1-5,CASSLAGTGVDQPQHF,TGTGCCAGCAGCTTGGCCGGGACAGGGGTGGATCAGCCCCAGCATTTT
TRBD2,TRBV5-1,-,TRBJ2-5,CASSFHPPSAQREILETQYF,TGCGCCAGCAGCTTCCACCCCCCCTCTGCTCAGCGGGAGATTCTGGAGACCCAGTACTTC
TRBD1,TRBV18,-,TRBJ1-1,CASSPGDRKAFF,TGTGCCAGCTCCCCGGGGGACAGGAAAGCTTTCTTT